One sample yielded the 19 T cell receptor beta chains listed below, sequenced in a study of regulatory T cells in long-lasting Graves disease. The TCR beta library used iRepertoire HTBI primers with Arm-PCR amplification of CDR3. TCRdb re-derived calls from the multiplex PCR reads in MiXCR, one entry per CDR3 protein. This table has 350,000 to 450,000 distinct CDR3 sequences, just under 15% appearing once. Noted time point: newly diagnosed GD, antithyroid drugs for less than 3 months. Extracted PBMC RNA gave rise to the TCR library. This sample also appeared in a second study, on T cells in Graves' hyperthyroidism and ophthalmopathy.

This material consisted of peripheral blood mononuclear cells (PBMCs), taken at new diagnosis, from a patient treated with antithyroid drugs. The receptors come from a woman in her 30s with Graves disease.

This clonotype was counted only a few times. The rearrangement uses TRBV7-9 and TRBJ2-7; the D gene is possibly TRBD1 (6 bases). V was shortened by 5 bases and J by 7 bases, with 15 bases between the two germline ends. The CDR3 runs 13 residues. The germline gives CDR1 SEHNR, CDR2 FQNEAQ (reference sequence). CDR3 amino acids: CASSKGQPGEQYF. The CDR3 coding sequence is TGTGCCAGCAGCAAAGGACAGCCTGGGGAGCAGTACTTC.

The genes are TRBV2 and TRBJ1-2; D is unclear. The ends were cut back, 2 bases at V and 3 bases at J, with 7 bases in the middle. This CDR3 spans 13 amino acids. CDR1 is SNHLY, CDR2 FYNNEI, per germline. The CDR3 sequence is CASSEFSDYGYTF. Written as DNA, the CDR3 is TGTGCCAGCAGTGAATTTTCTGACTATGGCTACACCTTC.

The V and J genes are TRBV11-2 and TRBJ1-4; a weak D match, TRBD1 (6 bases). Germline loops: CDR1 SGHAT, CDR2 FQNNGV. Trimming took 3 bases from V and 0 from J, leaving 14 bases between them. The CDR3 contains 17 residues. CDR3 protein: CASSLGADGATNEKLFF. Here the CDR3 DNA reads TGTGCCAGCAGCTTGGGGGCAGATGGGGCAACTAATGAAAAACTGTTTTTT.

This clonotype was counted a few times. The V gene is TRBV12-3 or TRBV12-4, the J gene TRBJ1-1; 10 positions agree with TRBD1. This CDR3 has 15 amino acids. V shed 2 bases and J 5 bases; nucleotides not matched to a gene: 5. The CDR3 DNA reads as TGTGCCAGCAGTTTAACCGGGACAGGGGTTACTGAAGCTTTCTTT. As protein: CASSLTGTGVTEAFF.

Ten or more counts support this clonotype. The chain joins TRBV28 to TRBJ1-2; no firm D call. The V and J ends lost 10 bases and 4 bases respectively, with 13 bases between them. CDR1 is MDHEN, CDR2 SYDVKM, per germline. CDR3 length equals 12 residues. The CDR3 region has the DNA TGTGCCACCCAAGGAGCCAGCTATGGCTACACCTTC. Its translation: CATQGASYGYTF.

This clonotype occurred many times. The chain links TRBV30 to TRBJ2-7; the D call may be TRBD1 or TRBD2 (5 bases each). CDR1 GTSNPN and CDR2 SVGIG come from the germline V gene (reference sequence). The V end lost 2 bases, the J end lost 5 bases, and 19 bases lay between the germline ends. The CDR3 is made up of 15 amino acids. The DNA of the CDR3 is TGTGCCTGGAGTCCACGGGGCCTACTACGGCACGAGCAGTACTTC. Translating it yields CAWSPRGLLRHEQYF.

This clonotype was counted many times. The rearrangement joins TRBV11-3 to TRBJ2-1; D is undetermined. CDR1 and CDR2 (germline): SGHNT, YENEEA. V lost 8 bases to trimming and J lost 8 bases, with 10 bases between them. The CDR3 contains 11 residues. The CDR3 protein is CASQGPDEQFF. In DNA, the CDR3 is TGTGCCAGCCAAGGCCCCGATGAGCAGTTCTTC.

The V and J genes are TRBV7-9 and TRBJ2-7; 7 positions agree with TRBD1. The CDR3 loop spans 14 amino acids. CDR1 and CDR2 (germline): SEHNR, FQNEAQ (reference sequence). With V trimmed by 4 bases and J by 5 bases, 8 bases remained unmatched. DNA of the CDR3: TGTGCCAGCAGCTCCGCTAGGGGGCTCAACGAGCAGTACTTC. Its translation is CASSSARGLNEQYF.

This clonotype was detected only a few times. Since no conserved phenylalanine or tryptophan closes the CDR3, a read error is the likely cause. The CDR3: CASRPGTSSDTQYL. In DNA form, the CDR3 reads TGTGCCAGCAGACCCGGGACTAGCTCAGATACGCAGTATCTT. V usage is TRBV6-2 or TRBV6-3 and J usage is TRBJ2-3; 9 bases fit TRBD2. The ends lost 6 bases at V and 4 bases at J; junction bases unmatched: 5. CDR3 length equals 14 residues. Per germline, CDR1 MNHEY and CDR2 SVGEGT.

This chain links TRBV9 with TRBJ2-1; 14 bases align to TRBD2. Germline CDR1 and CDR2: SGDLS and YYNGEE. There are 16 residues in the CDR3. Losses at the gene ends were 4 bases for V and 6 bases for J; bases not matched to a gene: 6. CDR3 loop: CASSHRTSGRTNEQFF. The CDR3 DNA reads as TGTGCCAGCAGCCATCGGACTAGCGGGAGGACCAATGAGCAGTTCTTC.

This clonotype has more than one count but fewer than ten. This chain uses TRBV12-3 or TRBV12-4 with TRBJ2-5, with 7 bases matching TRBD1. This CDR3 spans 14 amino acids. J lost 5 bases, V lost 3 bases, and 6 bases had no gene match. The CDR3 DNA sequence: TGTGCCAGCAGTTTGCAGGGGGTAAGGGAGACCCAGTACTTC. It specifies CASSLQGVRETQYF.

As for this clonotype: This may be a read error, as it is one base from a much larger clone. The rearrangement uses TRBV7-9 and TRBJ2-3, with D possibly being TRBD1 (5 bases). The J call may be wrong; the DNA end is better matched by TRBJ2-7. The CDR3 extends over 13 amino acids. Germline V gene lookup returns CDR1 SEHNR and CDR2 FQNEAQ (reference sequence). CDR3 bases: TGTGCCAGCAGCTTAGCCCTGGGGCCTGAGCAGTACTTC. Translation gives CASSLALGPEQYF.

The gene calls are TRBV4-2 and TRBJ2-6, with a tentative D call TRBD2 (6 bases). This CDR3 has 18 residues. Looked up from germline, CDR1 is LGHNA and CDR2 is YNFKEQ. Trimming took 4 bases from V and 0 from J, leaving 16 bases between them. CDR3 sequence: CASSRLPGVSSGANVLTF. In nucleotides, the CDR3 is TGTGCCAGCAGCCGCCTACCGGGAGTCAGCTCTGGGGCCAACGTCCTGACTTTC.

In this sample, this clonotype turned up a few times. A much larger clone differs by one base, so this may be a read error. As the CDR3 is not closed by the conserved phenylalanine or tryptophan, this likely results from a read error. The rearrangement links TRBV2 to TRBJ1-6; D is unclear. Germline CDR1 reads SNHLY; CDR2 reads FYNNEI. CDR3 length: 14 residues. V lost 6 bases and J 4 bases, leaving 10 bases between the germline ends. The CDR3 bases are TGTGCCAGCAGGAACAGAGGGTATAATTCACCCCTCCACCTT. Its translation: CASRNRGYNSPLHL.

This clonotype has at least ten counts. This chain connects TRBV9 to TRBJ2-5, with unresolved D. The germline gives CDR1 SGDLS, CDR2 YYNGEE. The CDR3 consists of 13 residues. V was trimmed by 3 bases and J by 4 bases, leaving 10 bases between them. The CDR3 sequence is CASSEREGETQYF. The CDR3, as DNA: TGTGCCAGCAGCGAGAGAGAAGGAGAGACCCAGTACTTC.

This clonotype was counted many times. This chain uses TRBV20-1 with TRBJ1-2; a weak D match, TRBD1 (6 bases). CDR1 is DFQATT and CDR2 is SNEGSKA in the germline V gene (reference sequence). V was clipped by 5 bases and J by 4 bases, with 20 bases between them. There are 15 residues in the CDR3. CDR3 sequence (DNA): TGCAGTGCTTTCCCACTGACAGGTCGAAGCTATGGCTACACCTTC. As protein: CSAFPLTGRSYGYTF.

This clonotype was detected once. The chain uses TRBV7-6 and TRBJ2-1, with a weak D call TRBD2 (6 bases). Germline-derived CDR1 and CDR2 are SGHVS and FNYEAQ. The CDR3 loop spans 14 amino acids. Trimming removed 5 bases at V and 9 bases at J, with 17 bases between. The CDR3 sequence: CASSDSTTSLEQFF. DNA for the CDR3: TGTGCCAGCAGCGACAGTACTACTAGCCTTGAGCAGTTCTTC.

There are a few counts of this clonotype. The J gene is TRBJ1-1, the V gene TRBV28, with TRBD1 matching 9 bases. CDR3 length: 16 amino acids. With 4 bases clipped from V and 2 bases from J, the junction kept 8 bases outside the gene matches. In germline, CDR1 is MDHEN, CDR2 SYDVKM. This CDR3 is CASSWDRVSRNTEAFF. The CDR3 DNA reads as TGTGCCAGCAGTTGGGACAGGGTGTCAAGAAACACTGAAGCTTTCTTT.

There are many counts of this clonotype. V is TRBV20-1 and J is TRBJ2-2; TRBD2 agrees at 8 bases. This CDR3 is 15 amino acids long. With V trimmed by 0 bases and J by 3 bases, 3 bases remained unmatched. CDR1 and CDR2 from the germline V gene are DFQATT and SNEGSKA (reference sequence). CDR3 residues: CSARDETSDTGELFF. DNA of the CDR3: TGCAGTGCTAGAGATGAGACTAGCGACACCGGGGAGCTGTTTTTT.